This paragraph covers one T cell receptor (beta chain) sequence. Its antigen is not yet known. No much larger clonotype is one base removed from it; base qualities were not supplied. The study was a case-control design nested within a healthcare worker cohort in London, UK, with weekly nasopharyngeal swab PCR tests and blood sampling. Healthcare workers were enrolled in the week of the UK lockdown, from 23 to 31 March 2020, and were followed every week for up to roughly 15 weeks. The library was prepared using 5' RACE. TCRdb records NextSeq 500 as the sequencer. In the TCR library protocol, unique molecular identifiers were attached to individual cDNA molecules to correct for PCR bias and sequencing error. Sequencing covered both TCR alpha and beta chains, and within each sample the abundances of alpha and beta sequences were tightly co-correlated. The authors' pipeline ran thus. Decombinator V4 was used to perform V gene, J gene and CDR3 annotation of TCR sequences. TCRs were defined as expanded if a significant change between any two time points was detected under a Poisson model with p below 0.0001. TCR abundances were normalised to the total number of TCRs sequenced in each sample and reported as counts per million. MAIT TCRs were defined by TRAV1-2 paired with TRAJ12, TRAJ20 or TRAJ33, and iNKT TCRs by TRAV10 paired with TRAJ18. VDJdb, accessed 1 November 2021, was searched for CMV, EBV and SARS-CoV-2 annotated TCRs, with TCRs annotated for multiple antigens excluded. TCRdb itself trimmed the public reads at Q25 with fastp, ran MiXCR and retained productive beta chains. Every entry covers one CDR3 protein and lists the most common genes and DNA from its rows. These V and J calls are TCRdb output, not the study's own analysis. This sample lists 65,000 to 75,000 distinct CDR3 sequences; over 3.5% were detected once. Of the sample, roughly 3.6% is held by the ten largest clones.

Per the germline V gene, SGDLS is the CDR1 and YYNGEE is the CDR2. The CDR3, from cysteine to phenylalanine, totals 15 residues. The kept DNA is CDR3 alone, 45 bases in frame from the first base. The germline V and J ends show losses of 3 bases and 1 base respectively, and no gene match explains 3 bases of the junction. The sample belongs to a study of early T cells in non-severe SARS-CoV-2 infection (dated by TCRdb to the early 2020s). In the study overall: Because TCR sequencing relied on bulk RNA taken from unsorted whole blood, pairing of alpha and beta chains was not possible.

General conclusions and limits of the study: VDJdb matching was skewed toward anti-spike CD8 responses and likely underestimated virus-specific expansions by missing private and CD4 specificities.

The TCR was taken from an adult who was a healthcare worker with PCR-confirmed SARS-CoV-2 infection or an uninfected control (not recorded which). The donor label of this sample is uncertain. The sequencing used whole blood, collected at baseline. Here the chain combines TRBV9 and TRBJ2-5; the central 10 bases match TRBD2. The CDR3 protein sequence reads: CASSALAGAQETQYF. The DNA reads as follows: TGTGCCAGCAGCGCGCTAGCGGGGGCCCAAGAGACCCAGTACTTC.